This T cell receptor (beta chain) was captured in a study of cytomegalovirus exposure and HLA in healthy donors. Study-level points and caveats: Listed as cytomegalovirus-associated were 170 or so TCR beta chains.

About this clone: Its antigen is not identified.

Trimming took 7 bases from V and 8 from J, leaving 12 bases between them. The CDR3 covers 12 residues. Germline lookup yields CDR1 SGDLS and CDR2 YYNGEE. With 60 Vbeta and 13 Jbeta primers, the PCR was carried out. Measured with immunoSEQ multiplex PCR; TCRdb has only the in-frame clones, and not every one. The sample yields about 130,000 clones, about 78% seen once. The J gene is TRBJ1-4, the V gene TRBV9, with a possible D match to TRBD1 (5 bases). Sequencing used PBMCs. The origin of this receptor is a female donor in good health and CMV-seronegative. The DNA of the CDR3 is TGTGCCAGCGCCACAGGTAACGAAAAACTGTTTTTT. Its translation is CASATGNEKLFF. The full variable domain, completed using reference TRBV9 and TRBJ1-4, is DSGVTQTPKHLITATGQRVTLRCSPRSGDLSVYWYQQSLDQGLQFLIQYYNGEERAKGNILERFSAQQFPDLHSELNLSSLELGDSALYFCASATGNEKLFFGSGTQLSVL.